In its sample, the clone carrying this TCR beta chain was seen many times. Its matching antigen is unknown. The data stem from a study of CD8 T cells in ankylosing spondylitis. Overall study results and limits: Certain motif variants had earlier been reported in reactive arthritis synovial fluid and blood. Matched synovial fluid from ankylosing spondylitis patients was reported to be enriched for disease-linked clones. Peripheral blood samples showed relatively rare disease-linked clones, and these clones were CD8+. Several highly homologous variants formed a TCR beta motif that appeared characteristic of ankylosing spondylitis blood.

The V gene end was trimmed by 3 bases and the J gene end by 7 bases; junction bases not matched to a gene: 11. The CDR3 contains 16 residues. Germline-derived CDR1 and CDR2 are MRHNA and SNTAGT. In TCRdb, the 5' RACE reads were re-called with MiXCR into one record per CDR3 protein. The sample comprises more than 150,000 distinct CDR3 sequences, 13% of which are singletons, and 11% rests with the top ten. The chain combines TRBV6-4 with TRBJ2-1, with 8 nucleotides matching TRBD2. The sample taken for sequencing was blood, either unsorted or a sorted T cell fraction (not recorded which). The sequence came from a female donor with ankylosing spondylitis or in good health (not recorded which). CDR3 nucleotide sequence: TGTGCCAGCAGTGAGAGGGAAGCGGGAGCAGGAAATGAGCAGTTCTTC. Its translation: CASSEREAGAGNEQFF.